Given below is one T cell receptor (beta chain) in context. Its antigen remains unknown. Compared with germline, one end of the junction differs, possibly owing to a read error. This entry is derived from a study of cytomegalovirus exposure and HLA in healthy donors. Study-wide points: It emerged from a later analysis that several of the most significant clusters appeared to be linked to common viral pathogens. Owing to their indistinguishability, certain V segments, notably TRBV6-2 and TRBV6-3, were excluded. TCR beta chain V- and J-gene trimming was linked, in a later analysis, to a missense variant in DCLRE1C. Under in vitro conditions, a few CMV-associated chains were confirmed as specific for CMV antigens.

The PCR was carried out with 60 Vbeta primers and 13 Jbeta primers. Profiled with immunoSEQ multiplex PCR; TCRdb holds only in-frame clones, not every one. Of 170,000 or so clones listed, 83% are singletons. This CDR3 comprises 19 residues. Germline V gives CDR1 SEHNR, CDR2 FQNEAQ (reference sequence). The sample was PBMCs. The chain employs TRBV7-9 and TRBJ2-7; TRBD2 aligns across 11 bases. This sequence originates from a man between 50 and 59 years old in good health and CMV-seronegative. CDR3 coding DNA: TGTTCCAGCAGCTTAGTTTTCGGGGACTCGGGACTAGCGGTGGGCGAGCAGTACTTC. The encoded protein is CSSSLVFGDSGLAVGEQYF.